This TCR beta chain was obtained from a study of identical twins. Whole-study findings and limits: Out-of-frame alpha sequences shared by twins showed excess low generation probability. Fewer insertions marked abundant cord blood beta clonotypes; young adult naive trended weakly, memory not at all. Compared with models, monozygotic twins showed more out-of-frame TCR alpha sharing.

Note on this clonotype: Its antigen is not known.

MiXCR, applied by TCRdb to the 5' RACE reads, yields one record per CDR3 protein. The sample consists of around 220,000 distinct CDR3 sequences, more than 12% of them appearing once. Each donor (without exception) was a healthy Caucasian. The CDR3 covers 16 residues. CDR1 is LNHDA, CDR2 SQIVND, per germline (reference sequence). Trimming left V 5 bases short and J 0 bases short, with 15 bases between. Material: memory (CD45RO+) T cells sorted from blood. This TCR derives from a woman younger than 35 in good health. The chain links TRBV19 to TRBJ2-3; either TRBD1 or TRBD2 may fit D (5 bases each). The CDR3 region has the DNA TGTGCCAGTAGTCCCGGACGGGACCCTAGCACAGATACGCAGTATTTT. It encodes CASSPGRDPSTDTQYF.